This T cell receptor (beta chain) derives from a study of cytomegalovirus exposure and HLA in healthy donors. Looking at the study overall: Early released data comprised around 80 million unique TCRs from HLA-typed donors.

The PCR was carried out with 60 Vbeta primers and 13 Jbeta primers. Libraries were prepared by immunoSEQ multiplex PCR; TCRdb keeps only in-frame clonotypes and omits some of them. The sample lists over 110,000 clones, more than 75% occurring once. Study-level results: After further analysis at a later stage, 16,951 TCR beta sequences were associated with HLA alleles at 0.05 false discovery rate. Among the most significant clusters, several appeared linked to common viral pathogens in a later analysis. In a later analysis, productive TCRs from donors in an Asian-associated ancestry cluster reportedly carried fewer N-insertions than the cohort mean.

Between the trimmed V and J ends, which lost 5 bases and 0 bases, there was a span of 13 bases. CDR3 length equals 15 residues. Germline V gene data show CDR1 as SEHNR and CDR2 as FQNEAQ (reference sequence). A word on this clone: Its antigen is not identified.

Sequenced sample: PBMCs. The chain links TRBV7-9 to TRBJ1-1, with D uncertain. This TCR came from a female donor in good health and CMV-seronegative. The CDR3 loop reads CASSPSTFMNTEAFF. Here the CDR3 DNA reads TGTGCCAGCAGCCCTTCGACATTCATGAACACTGAAGCTTTCTTT.